Included here is one T cell receptor beta chain sequence, with context. Its antigen is still unknown. No base qualities exist here, and no much larger clone lies one base off it. The germline V gene specifies SQVTM as CDR1 and ANQGSEA as CDR2. V ends up 6 bases short and J 4 bases short, with an unmatched junction base count of 9. Taken from cysteine to phenylalanine, the CDR3 has 15 residues. Solely the CDR3 DNA is kept, with 45 bases framed from the first base. Libraries were prepared through the immunoSEQ multiplex PCR assay. TCRdb's version of the immuneACCESS table is confined to in-frame rearrangements and falls short of the full clone set. An unresolved V gene accounts for under half of the shortfall where checked; the remainder is of unknown origin. This sample has 45,000 to 75,000 clones in its table, and over 90% of those were observed once. Jointly, the top ten make up about 0.9% of the sample.

The data were obtained in a study of T cell changes during pregnancy in multiple sclerosis (dated by TCRdb to about 2019). Concerning the study at large: The study looked at changes in the T cell repertoire across pregnancy in women with multiple sclerosis.

The sequence came from a female donor with multiple sclerosis, enrolled in a pregnancy study. The sample in question was peripheral blood, obtained in the first trimester of pregnancy. The rearrangement joined TRBV29-1 to TRBJ2-2, with 9 bases in between that match TRBD1. The nucleotide sequence is TGCAGCGTCCGTTTCGCGACAGGGGGCACCGGGGAGCTGTTTTTT. This translates into CSVRFATGGTGELFF.